Each of the 32 T cell receptor beta chains below was sequenced from the same sample in a study of beta chain features in type 1 diabetes (dated by TCRdb to about 2018). Beyond this particular receptor, the publication reports: A moderate but significant shortening of TCRB CDR3 length was observed in type 1 diabetes patients in all four CD4+ subsets.

The library was generated by the immunoSEQ multiplex PCR assay. The entire amount of isolated RNA was reverse transcribed using the High Capacity cDNA Reverse Transcription Kit, so the sequenced TCRB transcripts were expressed ones. TCRdb's version of the immuneACCESS table is confined to in-frame rearrangements and falls short of the full clone set. An unresolved V gene accounts for under half of the shortfall where checked; the remainder is of unknown origin. Present in this sample are 400,000 or so clones, over 10% of which were seen just once. The biggest ten clones account for over 0.008% of the sample. What these receptors recognize is not known. What was sequenced was naive CD4+ T cells from blood. Explained via the paper, the cell subset or site label denotes: true naive CD4+ T cells. All receptors derive from a woman aged 18-30 years with type 1 diabetes.

This clone was picked up a small number of times. V gene TRBV9 combines with J gene TRBJ2-3, with D unclear. The V gene lost 0 bases and the J gene lost 4 bases, with 9 bases spanning the gap. The CDR3 is made up of 14 amino acids. Germline assignment: CDR1 SGDLS and CDR2 YYNGEE. This CDR3 is CASSVDLASDTQYF. In DNA, the CDR3 is TGTGCCAGCAGCGTAGATTTAGCATCAGATACGCAGTATTTT.

The chain links TRBV5-1 to TRBJ2-5, with 8 bases that match TRBD2. Losses at the gene ends were 5 bases for V and 4 bases for J; bases not matched to a gene: 10. The length of the CDR3 is 15 residues. Germline loops: CDR1 SGHRS, CDR2 YFSETQ. The CDR3 region is CASSPRVAGGETQYF. The CDR3 DNA sequence: TGCGCCAGCAGTCCCAGGGTCGCGGGAGGAGAGACCCAGTACTTC.

In this sample, this clone turned up a few times. The chain links TRBV5-1 to TRBJ1-5; 7 nucleotides line up with TRBD1. Per the germline V gene, CDR1 is SGHRS and CDR2 is YFSETQ. V trimming: 2 bases; J trimming: 1 base; junction bases outside the gene matches: 3. The CDR3 has 15 amino acids. The CDR3 loop is CASSLGDSSNQPQHF. In nucleotides, the CDR3 is TGCGCCAGCAGCTTAGGGGACAGCAGCAATCAGCCCCAGCATTTT.

The chain carries TRBV14 and TRBJ1-4; 7 bases are shared with TRBD1. Trimming took 4 bases from V and 5 from J; bases not matched to a gene: 7. Germline V CDR1 and CDR2: SGHDN, FVKESK. The CDR3 length is 15 residues. CDR3 sequence: CASSLLGQTNEKLFF. In nucleotides, the CDR3 is TGTGCCAGCAGCCTCCTGGGACAGACCAATGAAAAACTGTTTTTT.

This clone showed up just a few times. The chain uses TRBV5-1 and TRBJ1-2, with a tentative D call TRBD1 (5 bases). Germline CDR1 reads SGHRS; CDR2 reads YFSETQ. Trimming took off 4 bases at V and 2 bases at J, with 9 bases between the two ends. This CDR3 is built from 13 residues. CDR3 DNA sequence: TGCGCCAGCAGCACCAACAGGAACTATGGCTACACCTTC. It specifies CASSTNRNYGYTF.

The J gene is TRBJ2-5, the V gene TRBV19; D gene unclear. The CDR3 has 15 residues. Deletions cut 3 bases from V and 1 base from J, with 12 bases between. Germline V CDR1 and CDR2: LNHDA, SQIVND (reference sequence). The CDR3 protein is CASSISSTVQETQYF. As DNA, the CDR3 is TGTGCCAGTAGTATCAGTAGCACCGTCCAAGAGACCCAGTACTTC.

This clone was seen only a few times. This rearrangement joins TRBV5-1 to TRBJ1-1, with D possibly TRBD1 on 6 matching bases. This CDR3 has 14 residues. With 4 bases removed from V and 1 base from J, the gap between germline ends came to 11 bases. Germline CDR1 reads SGHRS; CDR2 reads YFSETQ. The CDR3 reads CASSTPGQNTEAFF. DNA of the CDR3: TGCGCCAGCAGCACCCCGGGACAGAACACTGAAGCTTTCTTT.

The chain is built from TRBV4-1 and TRBJ2-7; a possible D gene is TRBD2 (5 bases). This CDR3 has 16 amino acids. V was shortened by 1 base and J by 0 bases, with 13 bases between the two germline ends. Germline V gene sequence: CDR1 MGHRA, CDR2 YSYEKL. CDR3 in amino acids: CASSQGSGRSSYEQYF. The CDR3 region has the DNA TGCGCCAGCAGCCAAGGGAGCGGAAGGAGCTCCTACGAGCAGTACTTC.

This rearrangement joins TRBV18 to TRBJ1-6, with D unclear. Per germline, CDR1 KGHSH and CDR2 LQKENI. V lost 5 bases and J 0 bases, leaving 11 bases between the germline ends. The CDR3 has 16 residues. CDR3 nucleotide sequence: TGTGCCAGCTCAAGTGACGGAGCCTCCTATAATTCACCCCTCCACTTT. Translation: CASSSDGASYNSPLHF.

The chain joins TRBV5-1 to TRBJ1-1, with D unresolved. Germline-derived CDR1 and CDR2 are SGHRS and YFSETQ. The CDR3 covers 12 residues. V was trimmed by 3 bases and J by 3 bases, leaving 6 bases between them. This CDR3 reads CASSSRDTEAFF. As DNA, the CDR3 is TGCGCCAGCAGCTCCCGGGACACTGAAGCTTTCTTT.

Written as DNA, the CDR3 is TGTGCCAGCAGCTTGGTGGATCAGGTTTACAATGAGCAGTTCTTC. The encoded protein is CASSLVDQVYNEQFF. The V gene is TRBV5-6, the J gene TRBJ2-1; no reliable D call. V lost 0 bases, J lost 4 bases, and 11 bases lay in between. This CDR3 is built from 15 residues. Germline V gene sequence: CDR1 SGHDT, CDR2 YYEEEE.

This clone was seen a handful of times. The rearrangement links TRBV15 to TRBJ2-5, with TRBD2 as a possible D gene (6 bases). The CDR3 is 13 amino acids. Trimming pared 7 bases from V and 2 bases from J, leaving 11 bases between. Per germline, CDR1 LNHNV and CDR2 YYDKDF (reference sequence). This CDR3 reads CATTPRGQETQYF. The CDR3 coding sequence is TGTGCCACCACCCCGCGGGGACAAGAGACCCAGTACTTC.

The chain is built from TRBV12-5 and TRBJ1-5, with D possibly TRBD1 on 5 matching bases. V lost 7 bases and J 5 bases, leaving 12 bases between the germline ends. Germline values: CDR1 LGHNT, CDR2 FRNRAP. The CDR3 has 13 amino acids. The chain's CDR3 is CASDLDSYQPQHF. In nucleotides, the CDR3 is TGTGCTAGTGACCTCGACAGCTATCAGCCCCAGCATTTT.

This clone was observed a few times. This chain links TRBV2 with TRBJ2-7; no reliable D call. CDR1 and CDR2 (germline): SNHLY, FYNNEI. V lost 7 bases to trimming and J lost 0 bases, with 10 bases between them. The CDR3 runs 13 residues. The DNA for the CDR3 is TGTGCCAGCAACAAACAGTACTCCTACGAGCAGTACTTC. Its protein is CASNKQYSYEQYF.

This clone was detected a few times. The chain links TRBV25-1 to TRBJ2-7; 14 positions agree with TRBD2. J lost 4 bases, V lost 3 bases, and 5 bases had no gene match. The length of the CDR3 is 16 residues. The V gene's germline CDR1 is MGHDK and CDR2 SYGVNS. The chain's CDR3 is CASSDAGTSGSYEQYF. The CDR3 coding sequence is TGTGCCAGCAGTGACGCCGGGACTAGCGGGAGTTACGAGCAGTACTTC.

The chain carries TRBV18 and TRBJ1-4; D might be TRBD1 (6 bases). The V gene lost 2 bases and the J gene lost 4 bases, with 14 bases spanning the gap. The germline V gene has CDR1 KGHSH and CDR2 LQKENI. The CDR3 loop spans 16 amino acids. The CDR3 nucleotides read TGTGCCAGCTCACCAAACAGGGTGGAGAATAATGAAAAACTGTTTTTT. It is translated as CASSPNRVENNEKLFF. The full variable domain, in which reference TRBV18 and TRBJ1-4 provide the parts outside the CDR3, is NAGVMQNPRHLVRRRGQEARLRCSPMKGHSHVYWYRQLPEEGLKFMVYLQKENIIDESGMPKERFSAEFPKEGPSILRIQQVVRGDSAAYFCASSPNRVENNEKLFFGSGTQLSVL.

This clone was counted between two and nine times. The chain is built from TRBV29-1 and TRBJ2-5; weak D call: TRBD1 (6 bases). The end of the DNA fits TRBJ2-7 better, so the J call may be wrong. Germline V gene sequence: CDR1 SQVTM, CDR2 ANQGSEA. The CDR3 loop spans 11 amino acids. CDR3 region: CSVQGTYEQYF. Here the CDR3 DNA reads TGCAGCGTTCAGGGGACCTACGAGCAGTACTTC.

The chain recombines TRBV2 with TRBJ2-1; the match to TRBD2 covers 8 bases. The germline V gene encodes CDR1 SNHLY and CDR2 FYNNEI. The CDR3 length is 14 residues. V shed 5 bases, J shed 3 bases, and the junction held 3 bases outside the gene matches. The CDR3: CASSRTSYYNEQFF. The CDR3 DNA follows: TGTGCCAGCAGTAGGACTAGCTACTACAATGAGCAGTTCTTC.

This clone was observed a few times. This sequence joins TRBV27 and TRBJ2-3; D remains ambiguous. The V and J ends lost 9 bases and 6 bases respectively, with 16 bases between them. Germline V lookup: CDR1 MNHEY, CDR2 SMNVEV (reference sequence). CDR3 length: 13 amino acids. CDR3 in amino acids: CARVSHLRDTQYF. The CDR3 nucleotides are TGTGCCAGGGTCTCCCATCTCAGGGATACGCAGTATTTT.

This clone was seen once. The CDR3 DNA follows: TGTGCCAGCAGTGAGAATTCACCCCTCCACTTT. This translates into CASSENSPLHF. V and J are TRBV6-6 and TRBJ1-6, with no clear D. The V gene lost 5 bases and the J gene lost 7 bases, with 3 bases spanning the gap. From germline, CDR1 is MNHNY and CDR2 SVGAGI (reference sequence). This CDR3 region has 11 residues.

The chain combines TRBV5-1 with TRBJ2-3, with D maybe TRBD1 (6 bases). CDR1 is SGHRS, CDR2 YFSETQ, per germline. The CDR3 sequence is 16 residues long. V was cut by 3 bases and J by 1 base, with 15 bases left in between. The CDR3: CASSWAYRDGTDTQYF. Here the CDR3 DNA reads TGCGCCAGCAGCTGGGCCTACAGGGATGGCACAGATACGCAGTATTTT.

The chain combines TRBV28 with TRBJ2-3; 9 nucleotides line up with TRBD2. The germline gives CDR1 MDHEN, CDR2 SYDVKM. The CDR3 loop spans 15 amino acids. The J segment lost 8 bases and the V segment lost 8 bases, leaving 14 bases of the junction unmatched. CDR3 sequence: CASGDLAGTRGTQYF. The CDR3 DNA is TGTGCCAGCGGGGACCTAGCGGGGACCAGGGGTACGCAGTATTTT.

The chain combines TRBV28 with TRBJ2-7; 7 bases line up with TRBD2. Germline CDR1 and CDR2: MDHEN and SYDVKM. This CDR3 has 16 residues. The junction had 9 bases not matched to a gene; V was cut back by 4 bases and J by 0 bases. CDR3 amino acids: CASSWGLAVSSYEQYF. As DNA, the CDR3 is TGTGCCAGCAGTTGGGGTCTAGCGGTTAGCTCCTACGAGCAGTACTTC.

CDR3 nucleotides: TGTGCCAGCAGCGTAGTAGCGAACTACAATGAGCAGTTCTTC. It is translated as CASSVVANYNEQFF. V gene TRBV9 combines with J gene TRBJ2-1, with D perhaps TRBD2 (5 bases). Trimming took off 0 bases at V and 3 bases at J, with 7 bases between the two ends. This CDR3 has 14 amino acids. From germline, CDR1 is SGDLS and CDR2 YYNGEE.

This chain connects TRBV19 to TRBJ1-2; D remains unclear. V lost 5 bases and J lost 3, with 7 bases in between. Looked up from germline, CDR1 is LNHDA and CDR2 is SQIVND (reference sequence). CDR3 length: 12 amino acids. CDR3 DNA: TGTGCCAGTAGTGTCGGTGACTATGGCTACACCTTC. It codes for CASSVGDYGYTF.

V is TRBV11-2 and J is TRBJ2-3, with 9 bases aligning to TRBD2. The CDR3 loop spans 15 amino acids. Trimming took 2 bases from V and 6 from J; bases not matched to a gene: 6. CDR1 is SGHAT, CDR2 FQNNGV, per germline. CDR3 sequence reads: CASSLLAGRGDTQYF. CDR3 nucleotides: TGTGCCAGCAGCTTACTAGCGGGGCGGGGGGATACGCAGTATTTT.

The rearrangement joins TRBV9 to TRBJ2-1, with TRBD2 matching 10 bases. J lost 8 bases, V lost 1 base, and 9 bases had no gene match. From germline, CDR1 is SGDLS and CDR2 YYNGEE. The CDR3 spans 16 residues. The CDR3 is CASSVTSGTSVDEQFF. The CDR3 DNA follows: TGTGCCAGCAGCGTAACTAGCGGGACAAGCGTCGATGAGCAGTTCTTC.

The chain carries TRBV7-9 and TRBJ2-7; D remains ambiguous. V lost 1 base to trimming and J lost 6 bases, with 13 bases between them. The CDR3 is made up of 14 amino acids. The germline CDR1 and CDR2 sequences are SEHNR and FQNEAQ (reference sequence). CDR3 loop: CASSLDRLVSEQYF. The CDR3 nucleotides read TGTGCCAGCAGCTTAGATCGATTAGTTAGCGAGCAGTACTTC.

The V and J genes are TRBV5-1 and TRBJ2-3; TRBD2 matches at 10 bases. Germline V CDR1 and CDR2: SGHRS, YFSETQ. The CDR3 length is 15 residues. V dropped 5 bases and J dropped 1; count of bases not matched to a gene: 4. CDR3 residues: CASSSSGGRTDTQYF. Written as DNA, the CDR3 is TGCGCCAGCAGTTCTAGCGGGGGACGCACAGATACGCAGTATTTT.

The V gene is TRBV29-1, the J gene TRBJ2-6; 9 bases are a match to TRBD1. Germline CDR1 SQVTM, CDR2 ANQGSEA. This CDR3 comprises 15 residues. Trimming cost V 4 bases and J 4 bases; bases outside gene matches: 5. The DNA for the CDR3 is TGCAGCGTTGCGGGACAGGGAACAGGGGCCAACGTCCTGACTTTC. Translating gives CSVAGQGTGANVLTF.

Only a few counts were recorded for this clone. The chain has TRBV28 and TRBJ2-7; tentatively, D is TRBD2 (6 bases). CDR3 length: 13 amino acids. Germline V gives CDR1 MDHEN, CDR2 SYDVKM. The V end lost 2 bases, the J end lost 2 bases, and 7 bases lay between the germline ends. Written as DNA, the CDR3 is TGTGCCAGCAGTTTACCGGGAGCCTACGAGCAGTACTTC. It specifies CASSLPGAYEQYF.

The chain has TRBV7-9 and TRBJ1-5, with 8 positions matching TRBD1. V lost 1 base and J lost 1; bases outside the gene matches: 9. The CDR3 is made up of 18 amino acids. Germline V lookup: CDR1 SEHNR, CDR2 FQNEAQ (reference sequence). In DNA form, the CDR3 reads TGTGCCAGCAGCTTAGGAGAGAACAGGGGGGCGAGCAATCAGCCCCAGCATTTT. Its translation: CASSLGENRGASNQPQHF.